This T cell receptor (beta chain) originates from a study of T cell repertoires in cytomegalovirus infection (dated by TCRdb to between 2017 and 2020). General notes on the study: The HLA type of each donor mattered for the analysis, because public TCR beta signatures pointed to carriage of CMV infection along with the matching HLA type.

The paper as a whole reports these results and caveats: The ex vivo response was dominated by HLA-C-restricted CMV-specific TCR beta clonotypes, and the single most frequent clonotype in two of eight donors was supplied by these HLA-C-restricted clonotypes. In both this cohort and an independent roughly 350-donor cohort, the cumulative frequency of public TCR beta family members distinguished carriers of CMV infection plus the relevant HLA type.

From the cysteine through the phenylalanine, the CDR3 covers 17 amino acids. Here the CDR3 DNA is all that survives: 51 bases in frame from base 1. Taken from the germline V gene, the CDR1 and CDR2 loops are KGHSH and LQKENI. Trimming leaves V shorter by 3 bases and J shorter by 5 bases, with the junction holding 10 bases beyond the gene matches. The sample holds a few counts of this clonotype. Its antigen is unknown. Per-base qualities were not stored, and no clone one base away is much larger. TCRdb names Illumina HiSeq 1500 as the instrument used. TCRdb's own reprocessing of the public reads used fastp at Q25 and MiXCR and kept productive beta chains. Rows merge per CDR3 protein into single entries with the most common DNA and genes. The sample table shows hundreds of thousands of distinct CDR3 sequences, and 17% are seen once. The ten most abundant clones make up around 11% of the sample.

The sample was PBMCs. The sequence derives from a human donor in good health (CMV status not recorded). Some clones in this sample may be carry-over from other donors' samples. The chain is assembled from TRBV18 and TRBJ1-5, with 10 central nucleotides matching TRBD1. CDR3 reads: CASSPGDRGSTDQPQHF. The nucleotide sequence is TGTGCCAGCTCACCGGGGGACAGGGGATCGACCGATCAGCCCCAGCATTTT.